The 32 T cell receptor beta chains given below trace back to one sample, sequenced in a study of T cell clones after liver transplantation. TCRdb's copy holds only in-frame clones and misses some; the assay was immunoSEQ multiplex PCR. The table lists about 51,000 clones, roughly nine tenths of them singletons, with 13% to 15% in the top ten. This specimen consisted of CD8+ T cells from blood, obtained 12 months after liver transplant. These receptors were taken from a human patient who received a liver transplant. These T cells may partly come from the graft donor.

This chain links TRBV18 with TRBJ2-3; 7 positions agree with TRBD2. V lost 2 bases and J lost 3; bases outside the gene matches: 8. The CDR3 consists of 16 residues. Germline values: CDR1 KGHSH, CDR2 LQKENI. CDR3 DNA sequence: TGTGCCAGCTCACCATTAGCGGGTCAAAGTACAGATACGCAGTATTTT. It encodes CASSPLAGQSTDTQYF. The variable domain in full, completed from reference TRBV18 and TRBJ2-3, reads NAGVMQNPRHLVRRRGQEARLRCSPMKGHSHVYWYRQLPEEGLKFMVYLQKENIIDESGMPKERFSAEFPKEGPSILRIQQVVRGDSAAYFCASSPLAGQSTDTQYFGPGTRLTVL.

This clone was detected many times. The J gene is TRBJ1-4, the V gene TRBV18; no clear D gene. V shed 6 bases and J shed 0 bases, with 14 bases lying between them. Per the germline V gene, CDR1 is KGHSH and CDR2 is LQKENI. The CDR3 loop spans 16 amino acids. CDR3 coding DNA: TGTGCCAGCTCCCGCCCGGAAGACGCAACTAATGAAAAACTGTTTTTT. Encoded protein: CASSRPEDATNEKLFF.

The CDR3 DNA follows: TGCGCCAGCAGCTTGGTGGGCGGGAGCAACCCCTACGAGCAGTACTTC. Amino acid sequence: CASSLVGGSNPYEQYF. The V and J genes are TRBV5-1 and TRBJ2-7; 7 nucleotides line up with TRBD2. Germline assignment: CDR1 SGHRS and CDR2 YFSETQ. The CDR3 consists of 16 residues. Trimming took 0 bases from V and 2 from J; bases not matched to a gene: 8.

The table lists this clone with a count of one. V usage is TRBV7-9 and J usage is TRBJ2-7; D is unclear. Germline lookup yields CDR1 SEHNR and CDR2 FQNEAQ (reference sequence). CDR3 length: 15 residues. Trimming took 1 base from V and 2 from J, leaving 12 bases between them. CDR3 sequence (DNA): TGTGCCAGCAGCTTAGGAATGGGTATGGCCTACGAGCAGTACTTC. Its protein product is CASSLGMGMAYEQYF. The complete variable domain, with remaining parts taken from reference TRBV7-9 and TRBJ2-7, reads DTGVSQNPRHKITKRGQNVTFRCDPISEHNRLYWYRQTLGQGPEFLTYFQNEAQLEKSRLLSDRFSAERPKGSFSTLEIQRTEQGDSAMYLCASSLGMGMAYEQYFGPGTRLTVT.

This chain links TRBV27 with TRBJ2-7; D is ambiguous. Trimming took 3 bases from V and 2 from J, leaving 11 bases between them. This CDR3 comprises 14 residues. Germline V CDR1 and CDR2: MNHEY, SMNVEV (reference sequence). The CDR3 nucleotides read TGTGCCAGCAGTTTGAATGCCAGTCCCTACGAGCAGTACTTC. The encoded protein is CASSLNASPYEQYF.

In DNA form, the CDR3 reads TGTGCCAGCAGCTGGGCGGGAGAGACCGGGGAGCTGTTTTTT. It codes for CASSWAGETGELFF. V is TRBV13 and J is TRBJ2-2; 7 bases map to TRBD2. The CDR3 runs to 14 residues. Trimming cost V 4 bases and J 5 bases; bases outside gene matches: 4. Per germline, CDR1 PRHDT and CDR2 FYEKMQ (reference sequence).

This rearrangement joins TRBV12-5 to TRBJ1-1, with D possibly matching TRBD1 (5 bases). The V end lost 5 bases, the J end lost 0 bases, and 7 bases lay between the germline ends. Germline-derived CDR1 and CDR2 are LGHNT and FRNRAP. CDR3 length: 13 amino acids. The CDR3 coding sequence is TGTGCTAGTGGTGGGGGGTTGAACACTGAAGCTTTCTTT. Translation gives CASGGGLNTEAFF.

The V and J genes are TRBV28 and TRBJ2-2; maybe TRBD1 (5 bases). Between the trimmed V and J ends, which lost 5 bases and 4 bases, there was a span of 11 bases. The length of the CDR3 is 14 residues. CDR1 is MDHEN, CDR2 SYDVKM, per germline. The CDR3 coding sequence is TGTGCCAGCAGTCCCAGGGTTGCCACCGGGGAGCTGTTTTTT. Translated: CASSPRVATGELFF.

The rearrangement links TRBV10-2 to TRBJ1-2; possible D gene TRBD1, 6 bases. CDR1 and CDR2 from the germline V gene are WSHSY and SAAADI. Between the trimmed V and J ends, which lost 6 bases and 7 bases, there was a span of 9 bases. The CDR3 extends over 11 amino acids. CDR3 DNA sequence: TGCGCCAGCAGCAGGGGTAGTGGCTACACCTTC. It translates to CASSRGSGYTF.

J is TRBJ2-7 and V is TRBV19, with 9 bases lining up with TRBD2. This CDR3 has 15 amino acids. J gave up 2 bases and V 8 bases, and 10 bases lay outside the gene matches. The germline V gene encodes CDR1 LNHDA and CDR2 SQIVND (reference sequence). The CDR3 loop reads CASSPLAGTAYEQYF. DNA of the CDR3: TGTGCCAGTTCACCCCTAGCGGGAACCGCCTACGAGCAGTACTTC.

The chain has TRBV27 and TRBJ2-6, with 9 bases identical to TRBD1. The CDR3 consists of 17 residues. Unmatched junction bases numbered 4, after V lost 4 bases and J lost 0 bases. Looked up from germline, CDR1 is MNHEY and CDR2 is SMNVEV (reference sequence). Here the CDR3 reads CASSSGTGSSGANVLTF. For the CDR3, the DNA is TGTGCCAGCAGTTCCGGGACAGGGAGCTCTGGGGCCAACGTCCTGACTTTC.

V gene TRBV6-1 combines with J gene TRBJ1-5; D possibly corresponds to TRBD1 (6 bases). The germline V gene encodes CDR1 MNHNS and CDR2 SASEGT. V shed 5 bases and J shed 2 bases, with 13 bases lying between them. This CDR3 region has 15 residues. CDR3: CASSTKGGGNQPQHF. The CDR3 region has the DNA TGTGCCAGCAGTACCAAGGGGGGCGGCAATCAGCCCCAGCATTTT.

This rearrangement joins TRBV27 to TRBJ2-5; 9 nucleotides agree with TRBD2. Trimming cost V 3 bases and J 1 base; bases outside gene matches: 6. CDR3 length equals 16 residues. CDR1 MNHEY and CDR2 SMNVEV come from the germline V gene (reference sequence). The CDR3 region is CASSFGAGGPQETQYF. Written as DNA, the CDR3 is TGTGCCAGCAGTTTTGGTGCGGGAGGGCCCCAAGAGACCCAGTACTTC.

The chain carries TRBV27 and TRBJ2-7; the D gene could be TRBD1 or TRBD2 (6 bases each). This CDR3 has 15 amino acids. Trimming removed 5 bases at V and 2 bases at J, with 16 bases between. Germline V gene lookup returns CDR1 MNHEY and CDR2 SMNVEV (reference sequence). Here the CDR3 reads CASSPLLGGPYEQYF. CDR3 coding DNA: TGTGCCAGCAGTCCCTTGCTAGGGGGGCCCTACGAGCAGTACTTC.

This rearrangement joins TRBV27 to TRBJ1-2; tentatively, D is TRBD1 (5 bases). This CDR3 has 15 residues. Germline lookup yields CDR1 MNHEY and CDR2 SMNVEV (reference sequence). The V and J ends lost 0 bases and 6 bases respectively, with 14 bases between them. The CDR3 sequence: CASSLSRGGSDGYTF. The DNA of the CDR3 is TGTGCCAGCAGTTTATCGAGGGGCGGGAGCGATGGCTACACCTTC.

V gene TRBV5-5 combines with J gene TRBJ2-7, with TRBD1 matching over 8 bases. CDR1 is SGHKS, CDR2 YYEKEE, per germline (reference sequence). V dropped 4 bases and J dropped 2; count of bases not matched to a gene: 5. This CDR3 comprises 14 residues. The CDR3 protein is CASSLGTGPYEQYF. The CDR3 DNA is TGTGCCAGCAGCCTGGGGACAGGTCCCTACGAGCAGTACTTC.

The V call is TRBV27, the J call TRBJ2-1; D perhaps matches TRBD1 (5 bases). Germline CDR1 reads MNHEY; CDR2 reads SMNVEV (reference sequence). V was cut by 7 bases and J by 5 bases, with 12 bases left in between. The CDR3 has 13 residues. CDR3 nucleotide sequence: TGTGCCAGCACCACCTTAGGGGACAATGAGCAGTTCTTC. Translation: CASTTLGDNEQFF.

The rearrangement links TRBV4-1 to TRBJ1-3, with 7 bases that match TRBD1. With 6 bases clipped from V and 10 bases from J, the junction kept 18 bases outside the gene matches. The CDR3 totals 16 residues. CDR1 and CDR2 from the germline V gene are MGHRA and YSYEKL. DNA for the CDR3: TGCGCCAGCAGTTTTGGACAGGATCCTCCCCGTGAGACCATATATTTT. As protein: CASSFGQDPPRETIYF.

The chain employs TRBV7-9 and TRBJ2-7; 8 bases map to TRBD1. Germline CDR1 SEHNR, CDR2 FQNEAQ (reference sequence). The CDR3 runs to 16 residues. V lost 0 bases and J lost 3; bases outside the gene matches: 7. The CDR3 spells CASSLAGTGGHYEQYF. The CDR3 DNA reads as TGTGCCAGCAGCTTAGCTGGGACAGGCGGACACTACGAGCAGTACTTC.

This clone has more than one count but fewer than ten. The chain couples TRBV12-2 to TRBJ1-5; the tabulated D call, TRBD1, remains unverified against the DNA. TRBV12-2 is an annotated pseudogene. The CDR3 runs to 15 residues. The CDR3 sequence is CASRLRQGRDQPQHF. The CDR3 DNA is TGTGCAAGTCGCCTACGACAGGGGAGGGATCAGCCCCAGCATTTT.

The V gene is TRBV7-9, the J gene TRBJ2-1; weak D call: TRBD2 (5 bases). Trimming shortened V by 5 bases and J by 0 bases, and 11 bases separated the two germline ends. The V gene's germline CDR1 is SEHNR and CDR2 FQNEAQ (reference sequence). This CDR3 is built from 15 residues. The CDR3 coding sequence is TGTGCCAGCAGCCCAACAGACTACTCCTACAATGAGCAGTTCTTC. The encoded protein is CASSPTDYSYNEQFF.

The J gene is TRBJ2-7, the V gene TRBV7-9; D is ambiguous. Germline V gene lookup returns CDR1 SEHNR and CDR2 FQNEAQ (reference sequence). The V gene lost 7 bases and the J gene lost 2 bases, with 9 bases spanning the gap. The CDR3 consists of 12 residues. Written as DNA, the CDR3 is TGTGCCAGCACGGATAGCACCTACGAGCAGTACTTC. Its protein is CASTDSTYEQYF.

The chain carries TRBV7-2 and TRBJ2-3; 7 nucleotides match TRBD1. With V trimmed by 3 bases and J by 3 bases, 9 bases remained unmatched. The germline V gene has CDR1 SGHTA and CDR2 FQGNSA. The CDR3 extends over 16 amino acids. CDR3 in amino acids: CASSLYWAGGTDTQYF. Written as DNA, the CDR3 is TGTGCCAGCAGCTTGTATTGGGCAGGGGGAACAGATACGCAGTATTTT. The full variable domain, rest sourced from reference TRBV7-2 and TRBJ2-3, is GAGVSQSPSNKVTEKGKDVELRCDPISGHTALYWYRQSLGQGLEFLIYFQGNSAPDKSGLPSDRFSAERTGGSVSTLTIQRTQQEDSAVYLCASSLYWAGGTDTQYFGPGTRLTVL.

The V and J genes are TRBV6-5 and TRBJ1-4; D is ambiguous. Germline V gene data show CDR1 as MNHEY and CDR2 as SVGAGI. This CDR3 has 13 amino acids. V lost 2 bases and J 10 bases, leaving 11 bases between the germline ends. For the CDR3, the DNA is TGTGCCAGCAGTTACGGCTCTAGGGTAAAACTGTTTTTT. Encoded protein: CASSYGSRVKLFF.

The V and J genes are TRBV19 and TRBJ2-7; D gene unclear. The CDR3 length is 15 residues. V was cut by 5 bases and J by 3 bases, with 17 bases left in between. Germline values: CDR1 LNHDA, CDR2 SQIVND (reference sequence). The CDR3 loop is CASSPTPGTIYEQYF. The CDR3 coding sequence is TGTGCCAGTAGTCCCACCCCGGGTACGATCTACGAGCAGTACTTC.

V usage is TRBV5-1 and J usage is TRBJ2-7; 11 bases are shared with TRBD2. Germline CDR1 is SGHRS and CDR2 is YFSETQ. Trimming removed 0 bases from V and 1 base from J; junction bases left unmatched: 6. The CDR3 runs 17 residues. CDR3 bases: TGCGCCAGCAGCTTGGAGTTAGCGGGAGGGCTTTCCTACGAGCAGTACTTC. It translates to CASSLELAGGLSYEQYF.

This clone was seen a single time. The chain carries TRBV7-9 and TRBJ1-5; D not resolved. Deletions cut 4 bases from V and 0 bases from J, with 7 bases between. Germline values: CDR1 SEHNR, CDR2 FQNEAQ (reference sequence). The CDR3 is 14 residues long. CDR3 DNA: TGTGCCAGCAGCTCGGGAGGTAGCAATCAGCCCCAGCATTTT. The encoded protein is CASSSGGSNQPQHF.

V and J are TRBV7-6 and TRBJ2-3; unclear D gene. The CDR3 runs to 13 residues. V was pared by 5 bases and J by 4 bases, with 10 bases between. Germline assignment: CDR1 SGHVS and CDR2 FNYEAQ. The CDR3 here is CASSPLSSDTQYF. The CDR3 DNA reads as TGTGCCAGCAGCCCCCTATCGTCAGATACGCAGTATTTT. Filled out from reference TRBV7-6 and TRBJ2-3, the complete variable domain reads GAGVSQSPRYKVTKRGQDVALRCDPISGHVSLYWYRQALGQGPEFLTYFNYEAQQDKSGLPNDRFSAERPEGSISTLTIQRTEQRDSAMYRCASSPLSSDTQYFGPGTRLTVL.

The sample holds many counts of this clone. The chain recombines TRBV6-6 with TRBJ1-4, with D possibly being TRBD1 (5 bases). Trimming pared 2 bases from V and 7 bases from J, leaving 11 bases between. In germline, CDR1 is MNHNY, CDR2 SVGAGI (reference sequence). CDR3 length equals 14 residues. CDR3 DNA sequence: TGTGCCAGCAGTTACCAGGCAGGGTTTGAAAAACTGTTTTTT. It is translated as CASSYQAGFEKLFF.

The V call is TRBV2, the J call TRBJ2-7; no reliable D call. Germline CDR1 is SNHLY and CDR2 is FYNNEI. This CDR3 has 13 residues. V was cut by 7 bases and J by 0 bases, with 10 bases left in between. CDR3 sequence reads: CASKSQSSYEQYF. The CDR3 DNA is TGTGCCAGCAAGTCGCAGAGCTCCTACGAGCAGTACTTC.

CDR3 protein: CASSQVPVTGELFF. For the CDR3, the DNA is TGTGCCAGCTCCCAGGTTCCAGTCACCGGGGAGCTGTTTTTT. The V call is TRBV6-5, the J call TRBJ2-2, with D unresolved. CDR1 and CDR2 from the germline V gene are MNHEY and SVGAGI. The CDR3 covers 14 residues. Trimming took off 8 bases at V and 4 bases at J, with 14 bases between the two ends.

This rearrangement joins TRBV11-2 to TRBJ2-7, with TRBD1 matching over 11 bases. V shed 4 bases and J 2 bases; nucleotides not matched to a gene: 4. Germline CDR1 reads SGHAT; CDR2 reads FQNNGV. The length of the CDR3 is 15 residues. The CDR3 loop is CASSYRTGGPYEQYF. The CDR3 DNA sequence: TGTGCCAGCAGCTACCGGACAGGGGGCCCCTACGAGCAGTACTTC.